Sequencing of this T cell receptor (beta chain) was carried out in a study of blood T cell repertoires in COVID-19. Study-level background: Sources were T cells, B-cell-depleted T cells, or PBMCs; the material itself was cDNA or gDNA.

As processed by the authors: Reference gene primers were amplified, and this amplification served to estimate nucleated cell counts. The protocol was immunoSEQ multiplex PCR, while the TCRdb copy is restricted to in-frame clones and leaves out a portion. That table gives V, J and clone size, and the DNA gave D and trimming. Among under 150,000 clones listed, 88% were seen once. The germline gives CDR1 SNHLY, CDR2 FYNNEI. This CDR3 contains 13 residues. V trimming: 7 bases; J trimming: 4 bases; junction bases outside the gene matches: 4. The specimen was peripheral blood. The V and J genes are TRBV2 and TRBJ2-1; TRBD2 matches 7 bases. This sequence originates from a human donor in a cohort sampled during active COVID-19. For the CDR3, the DNA is TGTGCCAGCACTGGGGGGGAGTACAATGAGCAGTTCTTC. This sequence encodes CASTGGEYNEQFF.